This passage covers 14 T cell receptor beta chains from one sample sequenced in a study of a mutant IDH1 vaccine in newly diagnosed glioma. The time point: week 23, last vaccination. The content of each vaccine dose was 300 ug of mutant IDH1 20-mer peptide, and topical imiquimod accompanied it. Their target antigens are unknown. Sequenced by immunoSEQ multiplex PCR; TCRdb stores in-frame clones only, minus some. The profile shows 20,000 to 25,000 clones, around 80% of them singletons. Sequenced material: PBMCs, taken from a glioma patient whose treatment included an IDH1 peptide vaccine. The receptors were sampled from a man aged 30-40 years with glioma.

This chain uses TRBV2 with TRBJ2-4; no clear D gene. Germline CDR1 reads SNHLY; CDR2 reads FYNNEI. The CDR3 is 15 residues long. The V gene lost 4 bases and the J gene lost 0 bases, with 10 bases spanning the gap. In DNA form, the CDR3 reads TGTGCCAGCAGTGTCGGGCAGCCAGCCAAAAACATTCAGTACTTC. Its translation is CASSVGQPAKNIQYF.

This chain uses TRBV29-1 with TRBJ1-2, with D unresolved. The V and J ends lost 6 bases and 3 bases respectively, with 8 bases between them. This CDR3 region has 11 residues. CDR1 is SQVTM, CDR2 ANQGSEA, per germline. The CDR3 sequence is CSVGRDYGYTF. The CDR3 region has the DNA TGCAGCGTAGGAAGAGACTATGGCTACACCTTC.

This clone was counted a few times. The V and J genes are TRBV14 and TRBJ1-2; TRBD1 matches at 7 bases. V trimming: 3 bases; J trimming: 8 bases; junction bases outside the gene matches: 15. The CDR3 loop spans 16 amino acids. CDR1 is SGHDN, CDR2 FVKESK, per germline. CDR3: CASSHTDRTLIGGYTF. The DNA for the CDR3 is TGTGCCAGCAGCCATACGGACAGGACGCTTATAGGCGGCTACACCTTC.

The chain has TRBV29-1 and TRBJ1-5; maybe TRBD1 (6 bases). CDR3 size: 15 residues. Looked up from germline, CDR1 is SQVTM and CDR2 is ANQGSEA. V lost 7 bases to trimming and J lost 4 bases, with 20 bases between them. As DNA, the CDR3 is TGCAGCGGCCCCCAGGGGAAGGGTGGGAATCAGCCCCAGCATTTT. It encodes CSGPQGKGGNQPQHF.

The chain has TRBV18 and TRBJ2-1, with 7 bases lining up with TRBD2. CDR1 KGHSH and CDR2 LQKENI come from the germline V gene. Trimming removed 4 bases from V and 8 bases from J; junction bases left unmatched: 8. The CDR3 has 14 amino acids. The CDR3, as DNA: TGTGCCAGCTCACGGGAGGGCCGTAGGTATGAGCAGTTCTTC. This sequence encodes CASSREGRRYEQFF.

This clone was counted only a few times. V and J are TRBV18 and TRBJ2-7, with D uncertain. The CDR3 is 12 residues long. The ends were cut back, 1 base at V and 6 bases at J, with 7 bases in the middle. Germline CDR1 reads KGHSH; CDR2 reads LQKENI. DNA of the CDR3: TGTGCCAGCTCACCACTGGAGTCCGAGCAGTACTTC. Encoded protein: CASSPLESEQYF.

The sample holds a few counts of this clone. V is TRBV2 and J is TRBJ2-3, with D maybe TRBD2 (5 bases). CDR1 is SNHLY, CDR2 FYNNEI, per germline. V was shortened by 8 bases and J by 3 bases, with 21 bases between the two germline ends. The CDR3 runs 16 residues. The CDR3: CASGRRAGEYTDTQYF. The CDR3 DNA sequence: TGTGCCAGCGGTCGAAGGGCCGGGGAATATACAGATACGCAGTATTTT.

The V and J genes are TRBV9 and TRBJ1-1, with 9 nucleotides matching TRBD1. The V segment lost 0 bases and the J segment 4 bases; nucleotides outside the gene matches: 7. This CDR3 has 16 residues. CDR1 and CDR2 from the germline V gene are SGDLS and YYNGEE. CDR3 DNA sequence: TGTGCCAGCAGCGTAGCATCGGGACAGGGTGGCACTGAAGCTTTCTTT. It encodes CASSVASGQGGTEAFF.

In its sample, this clone was seen once. The chain employs TRBV19 and TRBJ1-4; tentatively, D is TRBD1 (5 bases). V gave up 6 bases and J gave up 2 bases, with 10 bases separating them. The CDR3 is 14 residues long. CDR1 is LNHDA and CDR2 is SQIVND in the germline V gene (reference sequence). CDR3: CASSGTATNEKLFF. CDR3 coding DNA: TGTGCCAGTAGCGGGACGGCGACTAATGAAAAACTGTTTTTT.

The rearrangement uses TRBV5-1 and TRBJ1-5, with D unresolved. V gave up 0 bases and J gave up 0 bases, with 7 bases separating them. CDR1 is SGHRS and CDR2 is YFSETQ in the germline V gene. The CDR3 consists of 15 residues. CDR3 residues: CASSLDSYSNQPQHF. In nucleotides, the CDR3 is TGCGCCAGCAGCTTGGACTCCTATAGCAATCAGCCCCAGCATTTT.

The rearrangement links TRBV4-1 to TRBJ1-1; unclear D gene. The CDR3 consists of 15 residues. V gave up 1 base and J gave up 0 bases, with 9 bases separating them. From germline, CDR1 is MGHRA and CDR2 YSYEKL. The CDR3 sequence: CASSQGEHMNTEAFF. The CDR3 coding sequence is TGCGCCAGCAGCCAAGGGGAACACATGAACACTGAAGCTTTCTTT.

The V gene is TRBV7-2, the J gene TRBJ1-1; unclear D gene. Per germline, CDR1 SGHTA and CDR2 FQGNSA. The length of the CDR3 is 11 residues. V dropped 1 base and J dropped 6 bases, with 3 bases sitting between them. CDR3 amino acids: CASSLESEAFF. As DNA, the CDR3 is TGTGCCAGCAGCTTAGAGTCTGAAGCTTTCTTT. Variable domain in full (rest from reference TRBV7-2 and TRBJ1-1): GAGVSQSPSNKVTEKGKDVELRCDPISGHTALYWYRQSLGQGLEFLIYFQGNSAPDKSGLPSDRFSAERTGGSVSTLTIQRTQQEDSAVYLCASSLESEAFFGQGTRLTVV.

This sequence joins TRBV5-6 and TRBJ1-1; D may be TRBD1 (6 bases). This CDR3 comprises 15 residues. Trimming shortened V by 4 bases and J by 0 bases, and 13 bases separated the two germline ends. Germline V CDR1 and CDR2: SGHDT, YYEEEE. The CDR3, as DNA: TGTGCCAGCAGCGGCCTACAGGGTATGAACACTGAAGCTTTCTTT. This sequence encodes CASSGLQGMNTEAFF.

The chain is built from TRBV7-9 and TRBJ2-1, with D maybe TRBD1 (5 bases). Germline assignment: CDR1 SEHNR and CDR2 FQNEAQ (reference sequence). This CDR3 region has 12 residues. V was pared by 5 bases and J by 4 bases, with 6 bases between. The CDR3 loop reads CASSPGYNEQFF. For the CDR3, the DNA is TGTGCCAGCAGCCCAGGGTACAATGAGCAGTTCTTC.